Each of the 14 T cell receptor beta chains below was sequenced from the same sample in a study of control samples from healthy donors and cancer patients. Data came from immunoSEQ multiplex PCR; TCRdb stores just in-frame clones and leaves some out. The data contain about 58,000 clones, 90% of them singletons. Specimen: PBMCs. The receptors were gathered from a man in his sixties with colorectal cancer.

CDR3 protein: CASSSNTVGNSPLHF. The CDR3 nucleotides are TGTGCCAGCAGCTCTAACACTGTTGGTAATTCACCCCTCCACTTT. The rearrangement uses TRBV7-3 and TRBJ1-6; D gene ambiguous. Germline CDR1 and CDR2: SGHTA and FQGTGA. CDR3 length: 15 residues. V lost 4 bases to trimming and J lost 6 bases, with 13 bases between them.

V gene TRBV6-1 combines with J gene TRBJ2-1, with 14 nucleotides matching TRBD2. The CDR3 has 16 residues. The germline V gene encodes CDR1 MNHNS and CDR2 SASEGT. V lost 4 bases to trimming and J lost 6 bases; unmatched junction nucleotides: 5. Written as DNA, the CDR3 is TGTGCCAGCAGTGGACTAGCGGGGGGGCTTTTCAATGAGCAGTTCTTC. This gives the protein CASSGLAGGLFNEQFF.

About this clone itself: In the same sample, other DNA sequences code for this CDR3. The chain recombines TRBV25-1 with TRBJ1-1, with TRBD1 as a possible D gene (6 bases). The CDR3 consists of 13 residues. V was cut by 6 bases and J by 1 base, with 9 bases left in between. Germline V gives CDR1 MGHDK, CDR2 SYGVNS. CDR3 coding DNA: TGTGCCAGCAGCGGGGACACGAACACTGAAGCTTTCTTT. Its translation is CASSGDTNTEAFF.

The rearrangement joins TRBV5-1 to TRBJ1-3; TRBD1 might be the D (6 bases). Per the germline V gene, CDR1 is SGHRS and CDR2 is YFSETQ. V dropped 6 bases and J dropped 3 bases, with 13 bases sitting between them. This CDR3 is built from 14 residues. CDR3: CASNPQGDGNTIYF. CDR3 bases: TGCGCCAGCAACCCACAGGGCGATGGAAACACCATATATTTT.

V usage is TRBV6-1 and J usage is TRBJ1-5, with a tentative D call TRBD1 (6 bases). Deletions cut 1 base from V and 4 bases from J, with 11 bases between. There are 15 residues in the CDR3. Germline assignment: CDR1 MNHNS and CDR2 SASEGT. DNA of the CDR3: TGTGCCAGCAGTGAAGGGGGGCTACGGAATCAGCCCCAGCATTTT. As protein: CASSEGGLRNQPQHF.

The chain couples TRBV6-5 to TRBJ2-2; D tentatively reads TRBD1 or TRBD2 (5 bases each). Germline assignment: CDR1 MNHEY and CDR2 SVGAGI. The V end was cut by 6 bases, the J end by 6 bases, with 14 bases between. The CDR3 sequence is 14 residues long. CDR3 residues: CASRRGLEAGELFF. CDR3 nucleotide sequence: TGTGCCAGCAGGAGGGGTCTGGAGGCCGGGGAGCTGTTTTTT.

CDR3 sequence reads: CASSRTGNGYTF. The CDR3 nucleotides read TGCGCCAGCAGCCGGACAGGGAACGGCTACACCTTC. This rearrangement joins TRBV4-1 to TRBJ1-2, with 8 bases fitting TRBD1. The ends lost 4 bases at V and 8 bases at J; junction bases unmatched: 3. The V gene's germline CDR1 is MGHRA and CDR2 YSYEKL. This CDR3 has 12 amino acids.

This clone has a handful of counts. V usage is TRBV10-1 and J usage is TRBJ2-7, with D maybe TRBD2 (5 bases). This CDR3 is 15 amino acids long. V lost 8 bases to trimming and J lost 3 bases, with 20 bases between them. Germline V gene lookup returns CDR1 WNHNN and CDR2 SYGVQD (reference sequence). Here the CDR3 DNA reads TGCGCCAGCCTCTTAGGCGGGCCTCCCCTCTACGAGCAGTACTTC. It is translated as CASLLGGPPLYEQYF.

The V gene is TRBV6-2 or TRBV6-3, the J gene TRBJ2-7; D is unresolved. CDR1 is MNHEY and CDR2 is SVGEGT in the germline V gene. V lost 0 bases and J lost 2, with 11 bases in between. This CDR3 has 15 amino acids. The CDR3 sequence is CASSYSSGRAYEQYF. CDR3 coding DNA: TGTGCCAGCAGTTACTCGAGTGGCAGAGCCTACGAGCAGTACTTC.

The chain joins TRBV18 to TRBJ1-3; 9 nucleotides line up with TRBD1. V gave up 4 bases and J gave up 4 bases; unmatched junction bases: 8. This CDR3 has 16 residues. The germline CDR1 and CDR2 sequences are KGHSH and LQKENI. Here the CDR3 reads CASSHNRGPIGNTIYF. In nucleotides, the CDR3 is TGTGCCAGCTCACACAACAGGGGGCCTATCGGAAACACCATATATTTT.

The chain combines TRBV4-1 with TRBJ2-1; tentatively, D is TRBD1 (5 bases). V lost 5 bases to trimming and J lost 7 bases, with 9 bases between them. The CDR3 spans 12 residues. Germline V gives CDR1 MGHRA, CDR2 YSYEKL. The CDR3 sequence is CASSIRVNEQFF. CDR3 bases: TGCGCCAGCAGCATCAGGGTGAATGAGCAGTTCTTC.

V usage is TRBV7-9 and J usage is TRBJ1-1, with 8 bases that match TRBD1. The CDR3 has 14 residues. Germline assignment: CDR1 SEHNR and CDR2 FQNEAQ (reference sequence). Trimming at V came to 5 bases and at J to 5 bases, leaving 7 bases not matched to a gene. The CDR3 sequence is CASSRKGQATEAFF. The CDR3 DNA is TGTGCCAGCAGCCGGAAGGGACAGGCTACTGAAGCTTTCTTT.

The V call is TRBV5-6, the J call TRBJ2-3; a weak D match, TRBD2 (5 bases). Trimming took off 1 base at V and 2 bases at J, with 11 bases between the two ends. The CDR3 consists of 15 residues. The germline V gene encodes CDR1 SGHDT and CDR2 YYEEEE. In nucleotides, the CDR3 is TGTGCCAGCAGCTTGATTGGGGAGCCCACAGATACGCAGTATTTT. It translates to CASSLIGEPTDTQYF.

The chain employs TRBV25-1 and TRBJ1-2; D is possibly TRBD1 (5 bases). CDR1 MGHDK and CDR2 SYGVNS come from the germline V gene. V lost 1 base, J lost 8 bases, and 17 bases lay in between. The CDR3 contains 15 residues. The CDR3: CASSESWGVFSGYTF. Here the CDR3 DNA reads TGTGCCAGCAGTGAATCCTGGGGGGTTTTCAGCGGCTACACCTTC.